This TCR beta chain was found in a study of cytomegalovirus exposure and HLA in healthy donors. The study's findings and limits: Certain sequence variants were highly shared and formed a cluster, and this cluster was likely a sequencing artifact. An analysis that was carried out later associated 15,000 to 20,000 TCR beta sequences with HLA alleles at 0.05 false discovery rate.

PCR amplification relied on 60 Vbeta primers (plus 13 Jbeta primers). Sequencing used immunoSEQ multiplex PCR; TCRdb keeps in-frame clones, though not all of them. The data hold 150,000 to 200,000 clones, with 81% observed a single time. On this clone itself: What it recognizes is unknown. Other DNA sequences from this sample encode an identical CDR3 as well.

Germline lookup yields CDR1 SGDLS and CDR2 YYNGEE. The CDR3 consists of 21 residues. Trimming removed 2 bases at V and 0 bases at J, with 27 bases between. The sample consisted of PBMCs. The rearrangement uses TRBV9 and TRBJ2-4, with D perhaps TRBD2 (5 bases). This TCR came from a man aged 18 to 30 in good health and CMV-seronegative. As DNA, the CDR3 is TGTGCCAGCAGCGTCGGAGGTCGGGTCCGGGGAGCAGATCTAGCCAAAAACATTCAGTACTTC. It yields the protein CASSVGGRVRGADLAKNIQYF.